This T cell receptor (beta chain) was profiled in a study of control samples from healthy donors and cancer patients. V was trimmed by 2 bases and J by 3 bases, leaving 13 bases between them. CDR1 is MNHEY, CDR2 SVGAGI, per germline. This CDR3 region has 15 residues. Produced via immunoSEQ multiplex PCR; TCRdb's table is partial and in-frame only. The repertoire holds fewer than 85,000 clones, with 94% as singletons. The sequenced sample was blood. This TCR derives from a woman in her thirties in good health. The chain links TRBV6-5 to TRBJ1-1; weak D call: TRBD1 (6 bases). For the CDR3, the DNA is TGTGCCAGCAGTTACGGACCCTACAGGGACACTGAAGCTTTCTTT. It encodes CASSYGPYRDTEAFF.